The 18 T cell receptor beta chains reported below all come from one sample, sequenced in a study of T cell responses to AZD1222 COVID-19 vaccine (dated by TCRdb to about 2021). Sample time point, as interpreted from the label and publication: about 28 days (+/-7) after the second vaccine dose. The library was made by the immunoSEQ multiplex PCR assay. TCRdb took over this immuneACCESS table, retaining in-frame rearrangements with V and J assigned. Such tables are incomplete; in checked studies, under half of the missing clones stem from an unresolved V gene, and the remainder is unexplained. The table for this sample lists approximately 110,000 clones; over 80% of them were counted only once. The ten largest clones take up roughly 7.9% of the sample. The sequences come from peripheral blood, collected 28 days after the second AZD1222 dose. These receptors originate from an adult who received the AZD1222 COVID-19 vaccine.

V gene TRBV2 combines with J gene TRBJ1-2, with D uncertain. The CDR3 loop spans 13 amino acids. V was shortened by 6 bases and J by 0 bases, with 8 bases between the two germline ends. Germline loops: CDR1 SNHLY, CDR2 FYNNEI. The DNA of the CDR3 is TGTGCCAGCAGAGACACCCCTAACTATGGCTACACCTTC. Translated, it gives CASRDTPNYGYTF.

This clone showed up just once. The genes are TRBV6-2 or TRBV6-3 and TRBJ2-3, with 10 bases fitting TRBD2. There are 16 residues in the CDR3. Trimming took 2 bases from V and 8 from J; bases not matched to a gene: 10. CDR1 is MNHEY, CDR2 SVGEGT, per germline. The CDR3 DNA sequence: TGTGCCAGCAGTTACGGCACTAGCGGGGTCTGGGGTACGCAGTATTTT. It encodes CASSYGTSGVWGTQYF.

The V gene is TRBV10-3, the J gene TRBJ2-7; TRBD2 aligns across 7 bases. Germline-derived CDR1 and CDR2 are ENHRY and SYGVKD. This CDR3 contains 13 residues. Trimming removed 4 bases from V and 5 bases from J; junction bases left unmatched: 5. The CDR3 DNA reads TGTGCCATCAGTGCTGGCGGGGGAAACGAGCAGTACTTC. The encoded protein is CAISAGGGNEQYF.

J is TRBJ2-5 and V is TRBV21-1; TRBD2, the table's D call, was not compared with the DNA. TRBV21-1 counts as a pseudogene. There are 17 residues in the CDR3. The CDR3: CASRTELAEVSQETQYF. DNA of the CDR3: TGTGCCAGCAGGACCGAACTAGCGGAGGTCTCCCAGGAGACCCAGTACTTC.

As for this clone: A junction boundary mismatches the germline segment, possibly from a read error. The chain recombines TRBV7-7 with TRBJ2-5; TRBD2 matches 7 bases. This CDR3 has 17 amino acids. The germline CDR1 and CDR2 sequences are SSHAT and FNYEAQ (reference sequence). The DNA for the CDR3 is TGTGCTAGCAGCTTAAGAGGGAGCGGGGCCCGCCAAGAGACCCAGTACTTC. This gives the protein CASSLRGSGARQETQYF. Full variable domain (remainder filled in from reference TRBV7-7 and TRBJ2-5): GAGVSQSPRYKVTKRGQDVTLRCDPISSHATLYWYQQALGQGPEFLTYFNYEAQPDKSGLPSDRFSAERPEGSISTLTIQRTEQRDSAMYRCASSLRGSGARQETQYFGPGTRLLVL.

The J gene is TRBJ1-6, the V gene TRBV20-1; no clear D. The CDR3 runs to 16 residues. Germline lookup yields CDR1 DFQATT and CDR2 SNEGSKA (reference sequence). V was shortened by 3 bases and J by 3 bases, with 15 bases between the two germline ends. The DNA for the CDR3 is TGCAGTGCTAGTCTACCAGGTCGGGGCTATAATTCACCCCTCCACTTT. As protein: CSASLPGRGYNSPLHF.

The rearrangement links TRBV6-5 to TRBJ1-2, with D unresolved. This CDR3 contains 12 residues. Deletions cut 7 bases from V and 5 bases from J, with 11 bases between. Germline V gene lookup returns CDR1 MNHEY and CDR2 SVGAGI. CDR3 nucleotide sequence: TGTGCCAGCAACAGCGATGAGTATGGCTACACCTTC. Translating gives CASNSDEYGYTF.

The CDR3 bases are TGTGCCAGCAGCCCGACCGAGTACAATGAGCAGTTCTTC. This encodes CASSPTEYNEQFF. The chain carries TRBV6-6 and TRBJ2-1, with D unresolved. This CDR3 has 13 amino acids. Germline V gene data show CDR1 as MNHNY and CDR2 as SVGAGI (reference sequence). The V end lost 6 bases, the J end lost 4 bases, and 10 bases lay between the germline ends.

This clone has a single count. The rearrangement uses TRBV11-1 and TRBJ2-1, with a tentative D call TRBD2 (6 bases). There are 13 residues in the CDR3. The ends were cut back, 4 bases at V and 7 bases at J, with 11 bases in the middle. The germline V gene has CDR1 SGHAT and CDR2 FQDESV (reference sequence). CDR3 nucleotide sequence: TGTGCCAGCAGCTCTTCGCTAGCGAATGAGCAGTTCTTC. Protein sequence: CASSSSLANEQFF.

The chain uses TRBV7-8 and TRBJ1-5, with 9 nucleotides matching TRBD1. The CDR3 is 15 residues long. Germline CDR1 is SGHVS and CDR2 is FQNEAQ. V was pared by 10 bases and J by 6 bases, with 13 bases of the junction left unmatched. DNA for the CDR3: TGTGCCACCACGAGGGCACAGGGGGCCGGTCAGCCCCAGCATTTT. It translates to CATTRAQGAGQPQHF. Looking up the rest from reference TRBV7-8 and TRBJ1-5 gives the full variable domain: GAGVSQSPRYKVAKRGQDVALRCDPISGHVSLFWYQQALGQGPEFLTYFQNEAQLDKSGLPSDRFFAERPEGSVSTLKIQRTQQEDSAVYLCATTRAQGAGQPQHFGDGTRLSIL.

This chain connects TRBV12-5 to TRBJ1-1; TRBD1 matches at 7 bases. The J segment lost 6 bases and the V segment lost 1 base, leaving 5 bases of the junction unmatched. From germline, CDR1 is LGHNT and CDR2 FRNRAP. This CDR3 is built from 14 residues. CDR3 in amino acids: CASGLAGQKSEAFF. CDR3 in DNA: TGTGCTAGTGGTTTGGCGGGACAGAAGTCTGAAGCTTTCTTT.

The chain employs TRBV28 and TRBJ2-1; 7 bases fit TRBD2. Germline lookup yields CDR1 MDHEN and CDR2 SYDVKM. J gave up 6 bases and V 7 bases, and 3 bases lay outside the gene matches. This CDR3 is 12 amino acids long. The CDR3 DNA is TGTGCCAGCACCTGGGGGGGCAATGAGCAGTTCTTC. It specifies CASTWGGNEQFF.

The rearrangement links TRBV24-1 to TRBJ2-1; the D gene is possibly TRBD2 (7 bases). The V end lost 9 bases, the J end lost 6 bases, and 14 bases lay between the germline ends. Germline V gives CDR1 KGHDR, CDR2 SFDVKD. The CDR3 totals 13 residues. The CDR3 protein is CATSRGAFNEQFF. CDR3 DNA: TGTGCCACCTCCCGGGGGGCTTTCAATGAGCAGTTCTTC.

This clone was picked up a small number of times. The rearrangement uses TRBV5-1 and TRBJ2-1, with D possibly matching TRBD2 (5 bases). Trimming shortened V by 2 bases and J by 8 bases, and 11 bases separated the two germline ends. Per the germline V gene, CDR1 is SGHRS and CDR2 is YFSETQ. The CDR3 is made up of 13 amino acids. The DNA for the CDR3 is TGCGCCAGCAGCTTCTCAGAGGGTCATGAGCAGTTCTTC. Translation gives CASSFSEGHEQFF.

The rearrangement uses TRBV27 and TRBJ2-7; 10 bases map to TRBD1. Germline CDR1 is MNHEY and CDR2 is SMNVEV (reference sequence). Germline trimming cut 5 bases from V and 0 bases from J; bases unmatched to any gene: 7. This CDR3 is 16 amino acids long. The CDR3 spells CASSRPGQGLSYEQYF. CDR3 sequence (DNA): TGTGCCAGCAGTCGTCCGGGACAGGGGCTCTCCTACGAGCAGTACTTC.

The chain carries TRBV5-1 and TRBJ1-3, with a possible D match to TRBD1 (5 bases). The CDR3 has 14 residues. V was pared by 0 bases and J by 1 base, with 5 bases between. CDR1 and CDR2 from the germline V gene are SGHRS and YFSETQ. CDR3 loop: CASSLGGSGNTIYF. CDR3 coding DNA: TGCGCCAGCAGCTTGGGGGGGTCTGGAAACACCATATATTTT.

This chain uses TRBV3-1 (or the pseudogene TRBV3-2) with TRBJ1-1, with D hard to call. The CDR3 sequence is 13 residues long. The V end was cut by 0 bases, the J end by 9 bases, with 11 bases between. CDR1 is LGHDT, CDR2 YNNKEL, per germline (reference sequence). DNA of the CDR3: TGTGCCAGCAGCCAAGAATTCGCAGTTCAAGCTTTCTTT. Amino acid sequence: CASSQEFAVQAFF.

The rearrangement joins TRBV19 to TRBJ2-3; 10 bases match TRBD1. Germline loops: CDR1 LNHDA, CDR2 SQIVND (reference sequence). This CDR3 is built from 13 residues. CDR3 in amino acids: CATGTGVGDTQYF. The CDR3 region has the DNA TGTGCTACCGGGACAGGGGTGGGAGATACGCAGTATTTT.